The rows below give T cell receptor beta chains drawn from one sample of a study of PD-1 blockade in classical Hodgkin lymphoma. Using immunoSEQ multiplex PCR, the repertoire was profiled, and TCRdb retains in-frame clones only, with some absent. The table records about 2,400 clones, less than 85% of them present only once. This specimen consisted of CD8+ T cells from blood, obtained at baseline. Receptors were obtained from a human donor with classical Hodgkin lymphoma. Each CDR3 is given with its conserved first and last residue.

>TRBJ1-1|TRBV6-6
CASSYAVLNTEAFF
>TRBJ1-1|TRBV6-1
CASSERVRRFMNTEAFF
>TRBJ2-1|TRBV4-2
CASSQDAYNEQFF
>TRBJ1-2|TRBV6-5
CASRRGYGYTF
>TRBJ2-7|TRBV11-3
CASSVTSSYEQYF
>TRBJ2-7|TRBV5-5
CASSLVSPYEQYF
>TRBJ2-2|TRBV28
CASSFHPLELFF
>TRBJ2-2|TRBV7-2
CASSIWGHTGELFF
>TRBJ1-5|TRBV6-4
CASSPGTGATQPQHF
>TRBJ2-1|TRBV13
CASSLVEVGGLHINEQFF
>TRBJ1-1|TRBV5-6
CASSAPGDLNTEAFF
>TRBJ2-7|TRBV7-6
CASSFDRNPNEQYF
>TRBJ2-3|TRBV28
CASSPPEGSTDTQYF
>TRBJ2-1|TRBV6-6
CASSYSWFSDNEQFF
>TRBJ2-2|TRBV2
CASGLAGTGELFF
>TRBJ1-3|TRBV5-6
CASSQTWGNGNTIYF
>TRBJ1-1|TRBV2
CASSTGTLNTEAFF
>TRBJ1-2|TRBV4-3
CASSQERGRYGYTF
>TRBJ2-5|TRBV10-3
CAISPGTSKLETQYF
>TRBJ2-3|TRBV11-2
CASSILERGGDTQYF
>TRBJ1-6|TRBV7-2
CASSLSYPGGTDSPLHF
>TRBJ2-4|TRBV6-1
CASSVDQGKDIQYF
>TRBJ1-1|TRBV6-6
CASSYRVMNTEAFF
>TRBJ2-7|TRBV7-9
CASGQGTYEQYF
>TRBJ2-7|TRBV2
CASTGSSYEQYF
>TRBJ2-1|TRBV14
CASSQDGGGRDYNEQFF
>TRBJ2-5|TRBV12-1
CASSPLLFGDLRETQYF
>TRBJ2-5|TRBV7-9
CASSSESDQETQYF
>TRBJ2-1|TRBV5-1
CASSSVRLAGPHNEQFF
>TRBJ2-1|TRBV28
CASSPTYNEQFF
>TRBJ1-4|TRBV7-9
CASSPPVPNEKLFF
>TRBJ2-1|TRBV19
CASSISGSGYNEQFF
>TRBJ1-2|TRBV2
CASRDRGATTYGYTF
>TRBJ1-2|TRBV5-4
CASSLEGGLGYGYTF
>TRBJ2-1|TRBV14
CASSQDIGGTGGWHNEQFF
>TRBJ1-1|TRBV9
CASSVDWNTEAFF
>TRBJ2-1|TRBV6-6
CASNPIWSYNEQFF
>TRBJ2-1|TRBV7-2
CASSFGYNEQFF
>TRBJ2-7|TRBV6-1
CASSEAGWEFAYEQYF